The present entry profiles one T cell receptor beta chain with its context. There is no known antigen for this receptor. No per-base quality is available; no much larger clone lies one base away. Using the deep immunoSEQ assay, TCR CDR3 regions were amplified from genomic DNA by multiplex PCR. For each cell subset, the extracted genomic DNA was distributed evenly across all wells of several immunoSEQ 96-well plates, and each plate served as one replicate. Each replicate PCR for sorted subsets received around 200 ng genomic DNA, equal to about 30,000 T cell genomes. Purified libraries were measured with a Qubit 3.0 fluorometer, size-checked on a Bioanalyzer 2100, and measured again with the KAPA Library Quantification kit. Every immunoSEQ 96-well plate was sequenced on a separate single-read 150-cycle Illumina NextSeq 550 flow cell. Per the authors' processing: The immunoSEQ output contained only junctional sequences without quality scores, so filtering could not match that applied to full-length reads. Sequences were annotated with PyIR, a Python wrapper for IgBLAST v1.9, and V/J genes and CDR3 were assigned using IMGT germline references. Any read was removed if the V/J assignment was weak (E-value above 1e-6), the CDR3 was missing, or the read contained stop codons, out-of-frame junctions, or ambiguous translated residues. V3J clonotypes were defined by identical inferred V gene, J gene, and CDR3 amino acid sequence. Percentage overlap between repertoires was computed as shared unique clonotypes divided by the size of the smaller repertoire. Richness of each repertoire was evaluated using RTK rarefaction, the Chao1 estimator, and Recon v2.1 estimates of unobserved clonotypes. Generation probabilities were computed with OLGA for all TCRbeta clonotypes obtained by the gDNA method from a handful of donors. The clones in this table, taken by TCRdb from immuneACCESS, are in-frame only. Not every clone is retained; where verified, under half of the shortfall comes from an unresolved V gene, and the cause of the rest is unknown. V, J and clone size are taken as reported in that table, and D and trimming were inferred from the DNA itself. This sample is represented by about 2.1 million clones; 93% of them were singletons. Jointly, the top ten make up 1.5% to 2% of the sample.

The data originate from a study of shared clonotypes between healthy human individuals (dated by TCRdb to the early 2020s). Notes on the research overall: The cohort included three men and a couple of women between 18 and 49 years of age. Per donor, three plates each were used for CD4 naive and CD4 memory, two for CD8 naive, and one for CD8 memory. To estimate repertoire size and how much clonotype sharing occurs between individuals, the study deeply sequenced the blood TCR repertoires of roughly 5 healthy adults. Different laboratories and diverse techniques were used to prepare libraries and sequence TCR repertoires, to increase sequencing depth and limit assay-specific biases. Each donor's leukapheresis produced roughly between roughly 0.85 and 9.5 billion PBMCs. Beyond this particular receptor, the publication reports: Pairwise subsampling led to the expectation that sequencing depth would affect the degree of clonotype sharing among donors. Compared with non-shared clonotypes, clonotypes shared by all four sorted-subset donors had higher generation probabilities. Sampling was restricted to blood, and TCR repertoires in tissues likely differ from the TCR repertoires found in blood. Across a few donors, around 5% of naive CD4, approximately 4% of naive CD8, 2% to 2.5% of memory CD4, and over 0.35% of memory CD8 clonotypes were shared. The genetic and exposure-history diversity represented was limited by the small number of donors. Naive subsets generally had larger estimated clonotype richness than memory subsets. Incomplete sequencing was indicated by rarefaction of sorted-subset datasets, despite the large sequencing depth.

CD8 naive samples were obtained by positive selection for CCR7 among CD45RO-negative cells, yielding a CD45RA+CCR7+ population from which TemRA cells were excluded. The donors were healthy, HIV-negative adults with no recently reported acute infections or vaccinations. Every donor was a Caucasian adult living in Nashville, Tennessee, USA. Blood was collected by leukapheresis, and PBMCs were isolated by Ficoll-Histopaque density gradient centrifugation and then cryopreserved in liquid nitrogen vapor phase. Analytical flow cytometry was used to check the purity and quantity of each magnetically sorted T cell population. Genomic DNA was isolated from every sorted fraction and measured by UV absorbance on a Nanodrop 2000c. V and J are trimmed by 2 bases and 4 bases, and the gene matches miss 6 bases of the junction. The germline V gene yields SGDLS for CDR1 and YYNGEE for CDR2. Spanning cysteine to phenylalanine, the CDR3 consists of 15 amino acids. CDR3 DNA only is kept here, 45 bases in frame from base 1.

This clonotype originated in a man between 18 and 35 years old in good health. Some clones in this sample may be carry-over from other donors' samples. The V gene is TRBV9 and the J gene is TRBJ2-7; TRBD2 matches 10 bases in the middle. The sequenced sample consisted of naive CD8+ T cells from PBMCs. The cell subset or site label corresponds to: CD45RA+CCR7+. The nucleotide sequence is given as TGTGCCAGCAGCGTCTCCCCGGGACTAGCGTACGAGCAGTACTTC. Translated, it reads CASSVSPGLAYEQYF.